Listed below are T cell receptor beta chains from one sample, sequenced in a study of radiation and T cells in renal cell carcinoma. TCRdb's table, derived via immunoSEQ multiplex PCR, lists solely in-frame clones and lacks some. The sample includes some 75,000 clones, about 81% of them seen just once. This sample comprised blood, obtained from a patient whose treatment included radiotherapy and nephrectomy. These TCRs come from a man between 60 and 75 years old with renal cell carcinoma. Each CDR3 is given with its conserved first and last residue. A D gene is named only where the DNA matches it firmly. Only part of the rows carry a size: once, few, many, or a class if the clone is expanded.

clone_size	d_call	v_call	j_call	cdr3_aa	cdr3_nt
.	.	TRBV5-4	TRBJ2-5	CASSPRVGLLTSKTQYF	TGTGCCAGCAGCCCTAGGGTCGGCCTATTGACGTCGAAGACCCAGTACTTC
.	.	TRBV4-3	TRBJ2-7	CASSLQGGEQYF	TGCGCCAGCAGCCTCCAAGGGGGGGAGCAGTACTTC
.	TRBD2	TRBV7-8	TRBJ2-1	CASSLAASGEQFF	TGTGCCAGCAGTCTAGCGGCCTCGGGGGAGCAGTTCTTC
.	.	TRBV28	TRBJ2-7	CATSSTSYEQYF	TGTGCCACCTCGTCGACGTCCTACGAGCAGTACTTC
.	TRBD1	TRBV15	TRBJ1-2	CATSSGDRAVGYTF	TGTGCCACCAGCAGCGGCGACAGGGCGGTCGGCTACACCTTC
.	TRBD1	TRBV9	TRBJ1-6	CASSVEGDRNSPLHF	TGTGCCAGCAGCGTAGAGGGGGACAGGAATTCACCCCTCCACTTT
.	TRBD1	TRBV10-2	TRBJ2-7	CASLTGHEQYF	TGCGCCAGCCTGACAGGGCACGAGCAGTACTTC
.	.	TRBV25-1	TRBJ1-1	CASSDQATNTEAFF	TGTGCCAGCAGTGATCAGGCGACGAACACTGAAGCTTTCTTT
few	.	TRBV9	TRBJ2-1	CASSVGGGGPGEQFF	TGTGCCAGCAGCGTGGGCGGTGGGGGGCCCGGTGAGCAGTTCTTC
once	.	TRBV10-3	TRBJ2-2	CAISESLGKTGELFF	TGTGCCATCAGTGAGTCACTAGGAAAAACCGGGGAGCTGTTTTTT
.	TRBD2	TRBV4-1	TRBJ2-5	CASSPQAGVETQYF	TGCGCCAGCAGCCCGCAAGCGGGAGTGGAGACCCAGTACTTC
once	TRBD2	TRBV19	TRBJ2-1	CASRRLAGGEQFF	TGTGCCAGTCGACGACTAGCGGGAGGAGAGCAGTTCTTC